The 16 T cell receptor beta chains given below trace back to one sample, sequenced in a study of T cells in Graves' hyperthyroidism and ophthalmopathy (dated by TCRdb to 2018 to 2020). Receptors were amplified or captured by multiplex PCR. Sequenced on an Illumina HiSeq 2000. Amplification of TCR beta CDR3 regions was carried out from RNA transcripts. The TCR CDR3 was subjected to a first round of RT-PCR using the HTBI primer set and the Qiagen OneStep RT-PCR kit. The public reads were reanalyzed by TCRdb: fastp trimming at Q25, MiXCR alignment, in-frame beta chains only. All rows with the same CDR3 protein become a single entry with the most common DNA and genes. The sample contains 500,000 to 600,000 distinct CDR3 sequences, approximately 48% of them found a single time. The ten largest make up approximately 44% of the sample. Input material: peripheral blood or thyroid tissue (not recorded which). The source is an adult woman with Graves' disease, either hyperthyroidism or ophthalmopathy (not recorded which).

At least ten counts were recorded for this clonotype. The chain recombines TRBV20-1 with TRBJ2-6; D is unresolved. V shed 6 bases and J shed 4 bases, with 7 bases lying between them. Germline V gene data show CDR1 as DFQATT and CDR2 as SNEGSKA (reference sequence). CDR3 length: 12 amino acids. This chain's CDR3 is CSAPAGANVLTF. CDR3 coding DNA: TGCAGTGCCCCCGCCGGGGCCAACGTCCTGACTTTC.

This clonotype has ten or more counts. The chain couples TRBV4-1 to TRBJ1-2, with D possibly being TRBD1 (6 bases). The CDR3 runs to 14 residues. Germline assignment: CDR1 MGHRA and CDR2 YSYEKL. V was pared by 0 bases and J by 6 bases, with 11 bases between. CDR3 in amino acids: CASSQDRAGDGYTF. CDR3 coding DNA: TGCGCCAGCAGCCAAGATCGGGCAGGGGATGGCTACACCTTC.

The chain links TRBV20-1 to TRBJ1-5; TRBD1 agrees at 8 bases. Germline assignment: CDR1 DFQATT and CDR2 SNEGSKA (reference sequence). This CDR3 is 16 amino acids long. Unmatched junction bases numbered 9, after V lost 0 bases and J lost 5 bases. The CDR3 nucleotides are TGCAGTGCTAGAGACAGGAGGGCAGGGGGCGATCAGCCCCAGCATTTT. Protein product: CSARDRRAGGDQPQHF.

V usage is TRBV25-1 and J usage is TRBJ2-3; 10 bases agree with TRBD2. CDR3 length equals 15 residues. Germline CDR1 is MGHDK and CDR2 is SYGVNS. V was pared by 3 bases and J by 0 bases, with 0 bases of the junction left unmatched. DNA for the CDR3: TGTGCCAGCAGTGAGACTAGCGGGAGCACAGATACGCAGTATTTT. Amino acid sequence: CASSETSGSTDTQYF.

This chain links TRBV10-3 with TRBJ2-2; 7 positions match TRBD2. There are 15 residues in the CDR3. Germline loops: CDR1 ENHRY, CDR2 SYGVKD. Germline trimming cut 4 bases from V and 4 bases from J; bases unmatched to any gene: 6. The CDR3 sequence: CAISGGGRATGELFF. CDR3 coding DNA: TGTGCCATCAGTGGAGGAGGGAGGGCCACCGGGGAGCTGTTTTTT.

This clonotype was found many times. The V and J genes are TRBV15 and TRBJ1-1, with 10 bases that match TRBD1. Germline CDR1 reads LNHNV; CDR2 reads YYDKDF (reference sequence). The CDR3 is made up of 14 amino acids. Trimming took 9 bases from V and 6 from J; bases not matched to a gene: 10. CDR3 nucleotide sequence: TGTGCCACTTGTCCGGGACAGGGGATACCTGAAGCTTTCTTT. This gives the protein CATCPGQGIPEAFF.

This chain links TRBV12-3 or TRBV12-4 with TRBJ2-5, with D perhaps matching TRBD1 or TRBD2 (7 bases each). CDR3 length: 14 residues. Trimming removed 6 bases from V and 7 bases from J, with 18 bases in between. The CDR3 spells CASRTTQGGVTQYF. In DNA, the CDR3 is TGTGCCAGCAGGACCACCCAGGGGGGGGTGACCCAGTACTTC.

The chain is built from TRBV20-1 and TRBJ2-2; TRBD1 agrees at 7 bases. Germline-derived CDR1 and CDR2 are DFQATT and SNEGSKA (reference sequence). The CDR3 is made up of 14 amino acids. Trimming cost V 6 bases and J 1 base; bases outside gene matches: 5. This CDR3 reads CSARRQGNTGELFF. The CDR3 bases are TGCAGTGCCAGACGACAGGGGAACACCGGGGAGCTGTTTTTT.

This chain connects TRBV19 to TRBJ1-5; TRBD1 agrees at 9 bases. CDR1 and CDR2 (germline): LNHDA, SQIVND (reference sequence). This CDR3 region has 15 residues. The trim removed 9 bases at V and 5 bases at J, leaving 11 bases unmatched. The CDR3 is CASSPGQGQDQPQHF. The CDR3 DNA reads TGTGCCAGCAGCCCGGGACAGGGACAAGATCAGCCCCAGCATTTT.

This chain links TRBV7-9 with TRBJ1-2; D remains unclear. The CDR3 consists of 12 residues. V shed 5 bases and J shed 5 bases, with 9 bases lying between them. The germline gives CDR1 SEHNR, CDR2 FQNEAQ (reference sequence). CDR3 loop: CASSSDVYGYTF. In DNA form, the CDR3 reads TGTGCCAGCAGCAGCGACGTATATGGCTACACCTTC. Variable domain in full (rest from reference TRBV7-9 and TRBJ1-2): DTGVSQNPRHKITKRGQNVTFRCDPISEHNRLYWYRQTLGQGPEFLTYFQNEAQLEKSRLLSDRFSAERPKGSFSTLEIQRTEQGDSAMYLCASSSDVYGYTFGSGTRLTVV.

There are a few counts of this clonotype. The V and J genes are TRBV7-2 and TRBJ2-7, with 11 bases that match TRBD2. CDR1 and CDR2 (germline): SGHTA, FQGNSA. The V segment lost 5 bases and the J segment 2 bases; nucleotides outside the gene matches: 8. The CDR3 has 16 residues. This CDR3 is CASSQVGLAEPYEQYF. The CDR3 nucleotides read TGTGCCAGCAGCCAAGTGGGACTAGCGGAGCCCTACGAGCAGTACTTC.

V usage is TRBV7-8 and J usage is TRBJ2-2; unclear D gene. Germline V gene lookup returns CDR1 SGHVS and CDR2 FQNEAQ. Trimming removed 5 bases from V and 7 bases from J, with 11 bases in between. CDR3 size: 13 residues. In DNA form, the CDR3 reads TGTGCCAGCAGCACTCGGATAGGCGGGGAGCTGTTTTTT. Residues: CASSTRIGGELFF.

CDR3 bases: TGTGCCAGCAGCTTCTCGACAGGGGCCTCGGAAAAACTGTTTTTT. The encoded protein is CASSFSTGASEKLFF. This rearrangement joins TRBV13 to TRBJ1-4; 8 bases fit TRBD1. Germline trimming cut 3 bases from V and 8 bases from J; bases unmatched to any gene: 8. Germline CDR1 reads PRHDT; CDR2 reads FYEKMQ (reference sequence). The CDR3 totals 15 residues.

The chain combines TRBV10-3 with TRBJ2-5, with 12 bases aligning to TRBD1. The length of the CDR3 is 14 residues. The germline CDR1 and CDR2 sequences are ENHRY and SYGVKD. V lost 7 bases and J lost 5; bases outside the gene matches: 5. This chain's CDR3 is CAITGDRGRETQYF. The CDR3 coding sequence is TGTGCCATCACTGGGGACAGGGGGCGGGAGACCCAGTACTTC.

This clonotype was picked up many times. The chain combines TRBV10-3 with TRBJ1-1; D is unclear. This CDR3 has 12 residues. V was shortened by 4 bases and J by 7 bases, with 10 bases between the two germline ends. The germline CDR1 and CDR2 sequences are ENHRY and SYGVKD. Here the CDR3 DNA reads TGTGCCATCAGTGTGGACCGTCGTGAAGCTTTCTTT. Translation gives CAISVDRREAFF.

The rearrangement uses TRBV10-1 and TRBJ1-2; 9 bases are a match to TRBD1. CDR3 length: 14 amino acids. The germline CDR1 and CDR2 sequences are WNHNN and SYGVQD (reference sequence). CDR3 in DNA: TGCGCACCGGGGGGACAGGGATCGAACTATGGCTACACCTTC. Its protein is CAPGGQGSNYGYTF.